This TCR beta chain comes out of a study of blood T cell dynamics during melanoma immunotherapy. Overall study context: Standard first-line treatment here was pembrolizumab or nivolumab plus ipilimumab in metastatic melanoma. Findings of the study overall: Whether repertoire-driving clones were melanoma-specific could not be determined. Among sorted CD8+ subsets, immune-effector cells had the highest clonality and cell-free DNA similarity.

The time point denotes: week 3, after first cycle of checkpoint inhibitor. Sampling occurred pretreatment (T0) and at week 3 (W3), after cycle one of checkpoint blockade. V shed 0 bases and J 1 base; nucleotides not matched to a gene: 3. Germline V lookup: CDR1 MNHEY, CDR2 SVGAGI. This CDR3 has 16 amino acids. Points on this clone: The antigen remains unidentified.

Sequenced by immunoSEQ multiplex PCR; TCRdb stores in-frame clones only, minus some. The profile shows roughly 16,000 clones, approximately 94% of them singletons. The specimen comprised effector memory CD8+ T cells from blood, sampled from a patient treated with checkpoint blockade. This sequence joins TRBV6-5 and TRBJ2-1; TRBD2 matches 7 bases. This clonotype was sampled from a human donor with melanoma. The DNA for the CDR3 is TGTGCCAGCAGTTACTCGGCGGGAGAATCCTACAATGAGCAGTTCTTC. This gives the protein CASSYSAGESYNEQFF.